The source of this TCR beta chain is a study of molecular identifiers for immune sequencing clone quantification. Libraries from naive CD8 cells were generated from approximately 22,000 to 940,000 sorted cells (with 10%, 30% or 50% RNA). Naive CD8 T cells underwent sorting with the CD8+CD4-CCR7+CD45RA+ definition. TCRdb fed the PCR reads into MiXCR, producing one record per CDR3 protein. The sample shows roughly 300,000 distinct CDR3 sequences, about a quarter of them seen only once. This CDR3 spans 14 amino acids. Germline assignment: CDR1 MGHDK and CDR2 SYGVNS. V lost 4 bases and J lost 9; bases outside the gene matches: 9. General study results and limits: Effector cells had over 99% of their molecules in clones above 20 RNA copies, while naive cells had under 1%. Jurkat TCR RNA spiked in from one cell (amid more than 850,000 naive cells) was reportedly detectable.

This clonotype was observed many times. Its specificity is unknown. Sequencing was performed on naive CD8+ T cells from blood, with Jurkat cell RNA spiked in. Stated subset: FACS-sorted CD8+CD4-CCR7+CD45RA+ naive T cells. The TCR comes from a human donor in good health. Some libraries in this study had Jurkat cell RNA spiked in. This chain connects TRBV25-1 to TRBJ2-1, with 7 bases matching TRBD2. As DNA, the CDR3 is TGTGCCAGCAGTGGGGGGACTACCAGCCCTGAGCAGTTCTTC. Translated, it gives CASSGGTTSPEQFF.